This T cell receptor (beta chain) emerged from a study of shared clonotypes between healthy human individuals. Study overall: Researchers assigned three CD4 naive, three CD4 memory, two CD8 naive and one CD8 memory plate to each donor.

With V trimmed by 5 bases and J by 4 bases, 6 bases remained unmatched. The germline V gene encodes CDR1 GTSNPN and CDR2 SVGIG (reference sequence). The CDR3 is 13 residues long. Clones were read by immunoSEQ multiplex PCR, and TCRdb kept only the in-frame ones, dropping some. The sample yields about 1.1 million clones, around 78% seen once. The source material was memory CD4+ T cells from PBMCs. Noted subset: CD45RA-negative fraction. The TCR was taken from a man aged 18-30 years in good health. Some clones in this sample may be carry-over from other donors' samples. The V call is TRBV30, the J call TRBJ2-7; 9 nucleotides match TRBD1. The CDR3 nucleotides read TGTGCCTGGTTCACAGGGGGCATGTACGAGCAGTACTTC. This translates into CAWFTGGMYEQYF.